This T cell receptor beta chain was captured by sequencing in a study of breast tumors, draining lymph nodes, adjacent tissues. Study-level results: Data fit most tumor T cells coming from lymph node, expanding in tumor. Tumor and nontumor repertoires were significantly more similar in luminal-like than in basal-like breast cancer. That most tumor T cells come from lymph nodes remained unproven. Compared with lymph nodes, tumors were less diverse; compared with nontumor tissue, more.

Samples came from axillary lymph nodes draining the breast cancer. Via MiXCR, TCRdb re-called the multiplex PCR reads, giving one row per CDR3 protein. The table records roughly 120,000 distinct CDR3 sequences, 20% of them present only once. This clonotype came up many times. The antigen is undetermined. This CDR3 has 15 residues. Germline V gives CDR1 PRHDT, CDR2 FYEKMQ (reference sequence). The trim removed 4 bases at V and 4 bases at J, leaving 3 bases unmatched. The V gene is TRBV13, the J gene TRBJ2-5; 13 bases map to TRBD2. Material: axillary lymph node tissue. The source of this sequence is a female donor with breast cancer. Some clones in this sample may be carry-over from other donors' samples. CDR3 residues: CASSSGLAGAETQYF. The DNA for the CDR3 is TGTGCCAGCAGCTCAGGACTAGCGGGAGCAGAGACCCAGTACTTC.